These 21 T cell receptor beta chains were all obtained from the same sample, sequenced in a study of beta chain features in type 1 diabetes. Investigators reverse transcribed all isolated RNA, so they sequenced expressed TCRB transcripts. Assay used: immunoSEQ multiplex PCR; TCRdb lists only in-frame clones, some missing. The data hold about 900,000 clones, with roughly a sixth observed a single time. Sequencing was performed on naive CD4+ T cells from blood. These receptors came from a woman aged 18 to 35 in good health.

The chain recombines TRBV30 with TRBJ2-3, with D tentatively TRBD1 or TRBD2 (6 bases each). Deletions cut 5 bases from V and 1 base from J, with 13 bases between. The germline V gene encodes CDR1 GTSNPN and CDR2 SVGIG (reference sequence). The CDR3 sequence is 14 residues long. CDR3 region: CAWGGPGGTDTQYF. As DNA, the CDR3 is TGTGCCTGGGGGGGGCCCGGCGGCACAGATACGCAGTATTTT.

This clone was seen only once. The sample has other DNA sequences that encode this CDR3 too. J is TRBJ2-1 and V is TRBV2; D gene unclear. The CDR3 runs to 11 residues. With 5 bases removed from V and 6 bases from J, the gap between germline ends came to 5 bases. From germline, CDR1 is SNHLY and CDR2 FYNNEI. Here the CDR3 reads CASSPPNEQFF. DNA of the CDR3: TGTGCCAGCAGTCCCCCCAATGAGCAGTTCTTC.

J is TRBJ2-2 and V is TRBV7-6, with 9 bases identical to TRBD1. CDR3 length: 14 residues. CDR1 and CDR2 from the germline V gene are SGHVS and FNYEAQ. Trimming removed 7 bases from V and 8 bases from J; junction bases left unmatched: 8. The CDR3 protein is CASTPDRGLGELFF. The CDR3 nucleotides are TGTGCCAGCACCCCGGACAGGGGCCTTGGGGAGCTGTTTTTT.

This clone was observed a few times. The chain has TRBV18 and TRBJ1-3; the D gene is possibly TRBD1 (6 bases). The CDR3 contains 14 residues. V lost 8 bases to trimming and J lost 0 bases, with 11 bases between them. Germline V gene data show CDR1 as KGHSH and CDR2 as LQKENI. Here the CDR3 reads CASATGRSGNTIYF. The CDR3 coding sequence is TGTGCCAGCGCCACAGGGCGCTCTGGAAACACCATATATTTT.

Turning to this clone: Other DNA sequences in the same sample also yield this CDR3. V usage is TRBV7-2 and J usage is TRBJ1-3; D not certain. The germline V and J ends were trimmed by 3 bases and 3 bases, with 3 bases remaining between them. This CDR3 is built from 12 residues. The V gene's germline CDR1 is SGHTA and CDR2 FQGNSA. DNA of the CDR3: TGTGCCAGCAGCTTGAGTGGAAACACCATATATTTT. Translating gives CASSLSGNTIYF.

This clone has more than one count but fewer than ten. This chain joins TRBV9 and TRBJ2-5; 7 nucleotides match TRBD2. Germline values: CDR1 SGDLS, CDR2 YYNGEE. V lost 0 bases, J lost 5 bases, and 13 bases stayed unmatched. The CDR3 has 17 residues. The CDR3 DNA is TGTGCCAGCAGCGTAGATTCGGGGCTAGCGGAGTGGGAGACCCAGTACTTC. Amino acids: CASSVDSGLAEWETQYF.

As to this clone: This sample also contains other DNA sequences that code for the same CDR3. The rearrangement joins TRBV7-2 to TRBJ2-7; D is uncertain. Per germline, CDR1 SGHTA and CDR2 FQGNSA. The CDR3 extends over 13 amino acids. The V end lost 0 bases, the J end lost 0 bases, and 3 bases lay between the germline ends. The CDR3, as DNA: TGTGCCAGCAGCTTAGCAAGCTCCTACGAGCAGTACTTC. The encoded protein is CASSLASSYEQYF.

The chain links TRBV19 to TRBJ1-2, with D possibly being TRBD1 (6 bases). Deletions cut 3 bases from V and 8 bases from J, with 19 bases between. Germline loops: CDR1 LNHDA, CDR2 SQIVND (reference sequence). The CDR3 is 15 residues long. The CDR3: CASSMGAVLVSGYTF. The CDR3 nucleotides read TGTGCCAGTAGTATGGGGGCCGTCTTGGTATCCGGCTACACCTTC.

The CDR3 DNA sequence: TGTGCCAGTACGTTGGCAGGGCCGGCCAAAAACATTCAGTACTTC. Its protein is CASTLAGPAKNIQYF. The gene calls are TRBV19 and TRBJ2-4; D may be TRBD1 (5 bases). The V gene lost 7 bases and the J gene lost 1 base, with 14 bases spanning the gap. The CDR3 runs to 15 residues. Germline-derived CDR1 and CDR2 are LNHDA and SQIVND (reference sequence).

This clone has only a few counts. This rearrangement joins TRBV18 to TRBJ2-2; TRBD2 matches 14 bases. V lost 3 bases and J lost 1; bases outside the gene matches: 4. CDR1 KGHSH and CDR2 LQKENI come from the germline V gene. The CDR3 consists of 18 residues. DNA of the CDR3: TGTGCCAGCTCACCGGGACTAGCGGGAGATCGGAACACCGGGGAGCTGTTTTTT. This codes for CASSPGLAGDRNTGELFF.

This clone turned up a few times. The CDR3 bases are TGTGCCAGCAGAGCACAGGGGGCGGTCACTGAAGCTTTCTTT. Its protein is CASRAQGAVTEAFF. This chain joins TRBV2 and TRBJ1-1; the match to TRBD1 covers 9 bases. There are 14 residues in the CDR3. V dropped 6 bases and J dropped 4; count of bases not matched to a gene: 6. Germline-derived CDR1 and CDR2 are SNHLY and FYNNEI.

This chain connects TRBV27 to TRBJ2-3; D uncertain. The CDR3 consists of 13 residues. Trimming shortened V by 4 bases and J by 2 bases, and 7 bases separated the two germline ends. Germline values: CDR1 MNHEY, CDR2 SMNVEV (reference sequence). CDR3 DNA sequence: TGTGCCAGCAGTTCCCCCTTCACAGATACGCAGTATTTT. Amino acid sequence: CASSSPFTDTQYF.

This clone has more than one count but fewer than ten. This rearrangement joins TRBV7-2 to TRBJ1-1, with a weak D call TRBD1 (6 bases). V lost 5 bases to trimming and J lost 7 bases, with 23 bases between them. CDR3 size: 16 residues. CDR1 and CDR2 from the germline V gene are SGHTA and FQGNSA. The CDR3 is CASSPGSTGSLNEAFF. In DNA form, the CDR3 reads TGTGCCAGCAGCCCTGGGTCGACAGGTTCCTTAAATGAAGCTTTCTTT. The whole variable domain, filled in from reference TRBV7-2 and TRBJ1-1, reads GAGVSQSPSNKVTEKGKDVELRCDPISGHTALYWYRQSLGQGLEFLIYFQGNSAPDKSGLPSDRFSAERTGGSVSTLTIQRTQQEDSAVYLCASSPGSTGSLNEAFFGQGTRLTVV.

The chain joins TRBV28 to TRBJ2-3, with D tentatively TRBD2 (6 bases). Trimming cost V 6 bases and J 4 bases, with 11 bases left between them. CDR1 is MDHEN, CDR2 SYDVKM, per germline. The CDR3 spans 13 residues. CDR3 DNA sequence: TGTGCCAGCAGAGGTTGGGGGGCAGATACGCAGTATTTT. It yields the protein CASRGWGADTQYF.

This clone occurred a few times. The CDR3 region has the DNA TGTGCCAGTAGTATGAGAGGGTACGAGCAGTACTTC. Amino acid sequence: CASSMRGYEQYF. V usage is TRBV19 and J usage is TRBJ2-5; weak D call: TRBD2 (5 bases). The last part of the DNA fits TRBJ2-7 better; the J call may be wrong. CDR3 size: 12 residues. Germline CDR1 reads LNHDA; CDR2 reads SQIVND (reference sequence).

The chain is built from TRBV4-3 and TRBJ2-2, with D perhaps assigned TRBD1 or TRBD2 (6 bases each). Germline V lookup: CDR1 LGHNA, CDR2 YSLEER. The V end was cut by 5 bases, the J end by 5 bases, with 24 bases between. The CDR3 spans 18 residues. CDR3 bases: TGCGCCAGCAGCGCAAGAAGGAGGGGCAGGGGATTAACCGGGGAGCTGTTTTTT. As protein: CASSARRRGRGLTGELFF.

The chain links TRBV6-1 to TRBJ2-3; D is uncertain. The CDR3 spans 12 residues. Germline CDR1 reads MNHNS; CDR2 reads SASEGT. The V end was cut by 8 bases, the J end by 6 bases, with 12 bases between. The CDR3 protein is CASQSVADTQYF. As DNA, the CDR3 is TGTGCCAGCCAGTCGGTGGCGGATACGCAGTATTTT.

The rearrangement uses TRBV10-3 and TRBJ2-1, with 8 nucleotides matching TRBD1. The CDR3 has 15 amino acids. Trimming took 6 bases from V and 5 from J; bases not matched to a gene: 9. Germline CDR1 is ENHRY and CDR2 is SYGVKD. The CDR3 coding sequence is TGTGCCATCAGGACCGGGACAGGACTTAACAATGAGCAGTTCTTC. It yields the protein CAIRTGTGLNNEQFF.

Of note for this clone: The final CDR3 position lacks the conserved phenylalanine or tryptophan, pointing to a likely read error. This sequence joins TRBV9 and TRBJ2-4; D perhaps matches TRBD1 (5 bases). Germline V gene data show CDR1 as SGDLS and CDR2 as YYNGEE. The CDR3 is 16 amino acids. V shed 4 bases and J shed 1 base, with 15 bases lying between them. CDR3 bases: TGTGCCAGCAGCCCGCAGGTACAGGCGGCCAAAAACATTCAGTACCTC. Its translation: CASSPQVQAAKNIQYL.

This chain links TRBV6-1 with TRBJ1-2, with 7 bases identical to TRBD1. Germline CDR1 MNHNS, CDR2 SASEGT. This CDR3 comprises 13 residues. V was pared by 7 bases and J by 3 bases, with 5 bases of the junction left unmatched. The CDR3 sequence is CASTTGSYYGYTF. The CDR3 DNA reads TGTGCCAGCACGACAGGGTCTTACTATGGCTACACCTTC.

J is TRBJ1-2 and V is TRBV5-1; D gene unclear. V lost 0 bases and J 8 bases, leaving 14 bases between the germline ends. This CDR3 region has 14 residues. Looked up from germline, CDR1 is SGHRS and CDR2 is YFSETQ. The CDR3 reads CASSLGPQMRGYTF. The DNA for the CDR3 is TGCGCCAGCAGCTTGGGACCGCAGATGCGGGGCTACACCTTC.